These T cell receptor beta chains were read from a single sample in a study of T cells in Graves' hyperthyroidism and ophthalmopathy. MiXCR, run by TCRdb on the multiplex PCR reads, gives a single entry per CDR3 protein. The repertoire holds about 660,000 distinct CDR3 sequences, with 40% to 55% as singletons. Specimen: peripheral blood or thyroid tissue (not recorded which). These receptors originate from an adult man with Graves' disease, either hyperthyroidism or ophthalmopathy (not recorded which). CDR3s include the opening cysteine and the closing phenylalanine or tryptophan. D genes are given only for firm matches. For some rows the clone size is stated as once, few or many, or as a class when expanded; others skip it.

V gene,J gene,D gene,clone size,CDR3 DNA,CDR3 protein
TRBV7-3,TRBJ1-3,NA,many,TGTGCCAGCAGCTGGGATGTCGGAAACACCATATATTTT,CASSWDVGNTIYF
TRBV12-3/TRBV12-4,TRBJ1-1,NA,few,TGTGCCAGCGGCTCTCTCATGAACACTGAAGCTTTCTTT,CASGSLMNTEAFF
TRBV2,TRBJ2-7,NA,NA,TGTGCCAGCAGAGGTCGGAACACCGGGGAGCTGTACTTC,CASRGRNTGELYF
TRBV7-6,TRBJ2-6,TRBD2,NA,TGTGCCAGCAGCTTCGGACTAGCGGGGCAGTACTCTGGGGCCAACGTCCTGACTTTC,CASSFGLAGQYSGANVLTF
TRBV7-9,TRBJ2-6,NA,NA,TGTGCCAGCAGCTTACAATCGGGACGGGCGGTCTCTGGGGCCAACGTCCTGACTTTC,CASSLQSGRAVSGANVLTF
TRBV20-1,TRBJ1-5,NA,NA,TGCAGTGCTAGCGAGTACGTCAGCAATCAGCCCCAGCATTTT,CSASEYVSNQPQHF
TRBV20-1,TRBJ1-1,TRBD1,NA,TGCAGCCCCGACAGGGTTGAGGACACTGAAGCTTTCTTT,CSPDRVEDTEAFF
TRBV11-2,TRBJ1-5,NA,NA,TGTGCCAGCAGCTTACGGAAGGGCCAGACCCAGCATTTT,CASSLRKGQTQHF
TRBV29-1,TRBJ1-4,TRBD1,NA,TGCAGCGTAATCGGACAGGGAGTTGGTGAAAAACTGTTTTTT,CSVIGQGVGEKLFF
TRBV29-1,TRBJ1-1,NA,many,TGCAGCGGCAACAGGGAAAACACTGAAGCTTTCTTT,CSGNRENTEAFF
TRBV13,TRBJ1-3,NA,NA,TGTGCCAGCAGTGCACTTACCTCGGTCTCTGGAAACACCATATATTTT,CASSALTSVSGNTIYF
TRBV7-9,TRBJ2-7,NA,few,TGTGCCAGCAGCTTTGCCAGGGCGATCTCCTACGAGCAGTACTTC,CASSFARAISYEQYF
TRBV2,TRBJ1-6,TRBD1,NA,TGTGCCAGCAGTGCGGTAGGGACAGGGGTTTCACCCCTCCACTTT,CASSAVGTGVSPLHF
TRBV13,TRBJ1-1,TRBD1,many,TGTGCCAGCAGCTGGACAGGTTCCGGGGGCACTGAAGCTTTCTTT,CASSWTGSGGTEAFF
TRBV12-3/TRBV12-4,TRBJ2-5,TRBD2,few,TGTGCCAGCAGAAATAGCGGGGGCCAAGAGACCCAGTACTTC,CASRNSGGQETQYF
TRBV4-2,TRBJ2-7,TRBD2,NA,TGTGCCAGCAGCCATCCCAGCGGGAGGACCCCCTACGAGCAGTACTTC,CASSHPSGRTPYEQYF
TRBV6-1,TRBJ1-1,NA,NA,TGTGCCAGCAGACACAGGAACACTGAAGCTTTCTTT,CASRHRNTEAFF
TRBV29-1,TRBJ1-1,TRBD1,few,TGCAGCGTTGAAGACCCCGACAGGGACCAGGATCGAGCTTTCTTT,CSVEDPDRDQDRAFF
TRBV6-1,TRBJ1-2,NA,NA,TGTGCCAGCAGCGCGACCCTCGACTATGGCTACACCTTC,CASSATLDYGYTF
TRBV20-1,TRBJ2-7,NA,NA,TGCAGTGCTCCCTCGTTAGGTCGGGACGAGCAGTACTTC,CSAPSLGRDEQYF
TRBV20-1,TRBJ1-1,NA,many,TGCAGTGCCGTGCCCCAGGTTTCTGAAGCTTTCTTT,CSAVPQVSEAFF
TRBV10-3,TRBJ1-4,TRBD1,NA,TGTGCCAGCAGCCCCGGGAACAGGGGAGAAAAACTGTTTTTT,CASSPGNRGEKLFF
TRBV20-1,TRBJ1-2,NA,NA,TGCAGTGCTAGGCTCTCAGGGATATATGGCTACACCTTC,CSARLSGIYGYTF
TRBV10-2,TRBJ1-1,NA,few,TGCGCCAGCAGTGAGTCTGTCGGGATTACTGAAGCTTTCTTT,CASSESVGITEAFF
TRBV7-9,TRBJ1-4,NA,NA,TGTGCCAGCAGCTTACAGGGGACAACTAATGAAAAACTGTTTTTT,CASSLQGTTNEKLFF
TRBV7-2,TRBJ1-2,NA,NA,TGTGCCAGCTCACCAGCCCAGGGCGCCTATGGCTACACCTTC,CASSPAQGAYGYTF
TRBV9,TRBJ1-6,NA,NA,TGTGCCAGCAGCGTAGGAGACGGGCAGATCAATTCACCCCTCCACTTT,CASSVGDGQINSPLHF
TRBV7-2,TRBJ1-5,NA,NA,TGTGCCAGCAGCCCATCAGTAGGGGGACCTACTAGCAATCAGCCCCAGCATTTT,CASSPSVGGPTSNQPQHF